The rows below give T cell receptor beta chains drawn from one sample of a study of CD8 T cells in ankylosing spondylitis. MiXCR was run by TCRdb on the 5' RACE reads, yielding one entry per CDR3 protein. This sample has hundreds of thousands of distinct CDR3 sequences, with approximately 17% found just once. Sequenced input: blood, either unsorted or a sorted T cell fraction (not recorded which). The receptors here all came from a male donor with ankylosing spondylitis. Both conserved end residues are part of each CDR3. A D gene is named only where the DNA matches it firmly. Not all rows give a size; the values are once, few, many and, for expanded clones, a class.

J gene: TRBJ2-2
V gene: TRBV2
CDR3 length: 18
D gene: TRBD2
clone size: NA
CDR3 DNA: TGTGCCAGCAGTGAAGTTGCGCTAGCGGGAGGCTACACCGGGGAGCTGTTTTTT
CDR3 protein: CASSEVALAGGYTGELFF

J gene: TRBJ2-1
V gene: TRBV10-2
CDR3 length: 15
D gene: TRBD2
clone size: few
CDR3 DNA: TGCGCCAGCAAAACGACTAGCGGCTCCTACAATGAGCAGTTCTTC
CDR3 protein: CASKTTSGSYNEQFF

J gene: TRBJ1-4
V gene: TRBV4-3
CDR3 length: 16
D gene: TRBD1
clone size: few
CDR3 DNA: TGCGCCAGCAGCCAAGACCCGGACAGGGGAAATGAAAAACTGTTTTTT
CDR3 protein: CASSQDPDRGNEKLFF

J gene: TRBJ2-4
V gene: TRBV12-3/TRBV12-4
CDR3 length: 13
D gene: TRBD1
clone size: few
CDR3 DNA: TGTGCCAGCAGCACGACAGGGGGAAACATTCAGTACTTC
CDR3 protein: CASSTTGGNIQYF

J gene: TRBJ2-1
V gene: TRBV18
CDR3 length: 13
D gene: NA
clone size: NA
CDR3 DNA: TGTGCCAGCTCACAGAGTAGGGACAATGAGCAGTTCTTC
CDR3 protein: CASSQSRDNEQFF

J gene: TRBJ2-2
V gene: TRBV2
CDR3 length: 15
D gene: NA
clone size: many
CDR3 DNA: TGTGCCAGCAGAACTGCAAGGGCGCTAACCGGGGAGCTGTTTTTT
CDR3 protein: CASRTARALTGELFF

J gene: TRBJ2-1
V gene: TRBV11-2
CDR3 length: 14
D gene: NA
clone size: few
CDR3 DNA: TGTGCCAGCAGCTTAGGGCTGAAGGAGGGTGGGCAGTTCTTC
CDR3 protein: CASSLGLKEGGQFF

J gene: TRBJ1-5
V gene: TRBV29-1
CDR3 length: 12
D gene: NA
clone size: NA
CDR3 DNA: TGCAGCATTCGCCTGGCTGATCAGCCCCAGCATTTT
CDR3 protein: CSIRLADQPQHF

J gene: TRBJ1-2
V gene: TRBV3-1
CDR3 length: 18
D gene: TRBD1
clone size: NA
CDR3 DNA: TGTGCCAGCAGCCAAGAGGCCCGGGGACAGGGGGCTGGCTATGGCTACACCTTC
CDR3 protein: CASSQEARGQGAGYGYTF

J gene: TRBJ2-3
V gene: TRBV15
CDR3 length: 15
D gene: TRBD1
clone size: many
CDR3 DNA: TGTGCCACCAGCAGACAGGGGGCAGCGGGAGATACGCAGTATTTT
CDR3 protein: CATSRQGAAGDTQYF

J gene: TRBJ2-1
V gene: TRBV11-2
CDR3 length: 15
D gene: NA
clone size: NA
CDR3 DNA: TGTGCCAGCAGCTTAGACGGGACCCACATCAATGAGCAGTTCTTC
CDR3 protein: CASSLDGTHINEQFF

J gene: TRBJ2-3
V gene: TRBV6-2/TRBV6-3
CDR3 length: 12
D gene: NA
clone size: NA
CDR3 DNA: TGTGCCAGCAGTTACTCGGAGTTTACGCAGTATTTT
CDR3 protein: CASSYSEFTQYF

J gene: TRBJ2-4
V gene: TRBV4-2
CDR3 length: 16
D gene: NA
clone size: NA
CDR3 DNA: TGTGCCAGCAGCCTAATACAGAGCTCTGCCAAAAACATTCAGTACTTC
CDR3 protein: CASSLIQSSAKNIQYF

J gene: TRBJ2-1
V gene: TRBV7-9
CDR3 length: 14
D gene: NA
clone size: NA
CDR3 DNA: TGTGCCAGCAGCCAGACAGGGGAGGGCAATGAGCAGTTCTTC
CDR3 protein: CASSQTGEGNEQFF

J gene: TRBJ1-1
V gene: TRBV12-3/TRBV12-4
CDR3 length: 14
D gene: NA
clone size: few
CDR3 DNA: TGTGCCAGCACCCGCACAGGGATGAACACTGAAGCTTTCTTT
CDR3 protein: CASTRTGMNTEAFF

J gene: TRBJ1-2
V gene: TRBV6-5
CDR3 length: 15
D gene: NA
clone size: few
CDR3 DNA: TGTGCCAGCAGTTACTCCGGACGACAGGACAATGGCTACACCTTC
CDR3 protein: CASSYSGRQDNGYTF

J gene: TRBJ1-3
V gene: TRBV5-6
CDR3 length: 16
D gene: NA
clone size: few
CDR3 DNA: TGTGCCAGCAGCTTGAGGAGGGACCTCACTGGAAACACCATATATTTT
CDR3 protein: CASSLRRDLTGNTIYF

J gene: TRBJ2-5
V gene: TRBV5-5
CDR3 length: 15
D gene: NA
clone size: NA
CDR3 DNA: TGTGCCAGCAGCTCCGAGCCGGACAGACAAGAGACCCAGTACTTC
CDR3 protein: CASSSEPDRQETQYF

J gene: TRBJ2-1
V gene: TRBV19
CDR3 length: 15
D gene: NA
clone size: few
CDR3 DNA: TGTGCCAGTAGTATCGCCGGGACTCCCTACAATGAGCAGTTCTTC
CDR3 protein: CASSIAGTPYNEQFF

J gene: TRBJ1-5
V gene: TRBV4-2
CDR3 length: 15
D gene: NA
clone size: few
CDR3 DNA: TGTGCCAGCAGCCAAGATTTGAGGGGGGGTCAGCCCCAGCATTTT
CDR3 protein: CASSQDLRGGQPQHF

J gene: TRBJ1-3
V gene: TRBV4-3
CDR3 length: 16
D gene: TRBD1
clone size: NA
CDR3 DNA: TGCGCCAGCAGCCAAGATTACAGGGGGCTCGGAAACACCATATATTTT
CDR3 protein: CASSQDYRGLGNTIYF

J gene: TRBJ2-4
V gene: TRBV19
CDR3 length: 15
D gene: NA
clone size: NA
CDR3 DNA: TGTGCCAGTAGTGAACAAATAGCAGCCAAAAACATTCAGTACTTC
CDR3 protein: CASSEQIAAKNIQYF

J gene: TRBJ1-5
V gene: TRBV20-1
CDR3 length: 15
D gene: NA
clone size: NA
CDR3 DNA: TGCAGTGCTAGAGATCACCAATCGGGGCGGGAACCCCAGCATTTT
CDR3 protein: CSARDHQSGREPQHF

J gene: TRBJ1-1
V gene: TRBV11-2
CDR3 length: 15
D gene: NA
clone size: many
CDR3 DNA: TGTGCCAGCAGCTTAGGGGCCGGGATGAACACTGAAGCTTTCTTT
CDR3 protein: CASSLGAGMNTEAFF

J gene: TRBJ1-5
V gene: TRBV2
CDR3 length: 14
D gene: NA
clone size: few
CDR3 DNA: TGTGCCAGCAGGGGTGACAGTTACAATCAGCCCCAGCATTTT
CDR3 protein: CASRGDSYNQPQHF

J gene: TRBJ2-1
V gene: TRBV4-2
CDR3 length: 16
D gene: TRBD2
clone size: few
CDR3 DNA: TGTGCCAGCAGCCCTATAGCGGGGGGATCCTACAATGAGCAGTTCTTC
CDR3 protein: CASSPIAGGSYNEQFF

J gene: TRBJ1-2
V gene: TRBV5-1
CDR3 length: 14
D gene: NA
clone size: NA
CDR3 DNA: TGCGCCAGCAGCCCCACTACAGTTAACTATGGCTACACCTTC
CDR3 protein: CASSPTTVNYGYTF

J gene: TRBJ1-2
V gene: TRBV5-1
CDR3 length: 14
D gene: NA
clone size: NA
CDR3 DNA: TGCGCCAGCAGCTTGGCCAGGGTGGGCTATGGCTACACCTTC
CDR3 protein: CASSLARVGYGYTF

J gene: TRBJ2-7
V gene: TRBV6-1
CDR3 length: 14
D gene: NA
clone size: NA
CDR3 DNA: TGTGCCAGCAGTGAAGGGGTCGAGTCTCACGAGCAGTACTTC
CDR3 protein: CASSEGVESHEQYF

J gene: TRBJ2-1
V gene: TRBV20-1
CDR3 length: 14
D gene: TRBD2
clone size: many
CDR3 DNA: TGCAGTGCTAGAGACTGGACTAGCAACAATGAGCAGTTCTTC
CDR3 protein: CSARDWTSNNEQFF